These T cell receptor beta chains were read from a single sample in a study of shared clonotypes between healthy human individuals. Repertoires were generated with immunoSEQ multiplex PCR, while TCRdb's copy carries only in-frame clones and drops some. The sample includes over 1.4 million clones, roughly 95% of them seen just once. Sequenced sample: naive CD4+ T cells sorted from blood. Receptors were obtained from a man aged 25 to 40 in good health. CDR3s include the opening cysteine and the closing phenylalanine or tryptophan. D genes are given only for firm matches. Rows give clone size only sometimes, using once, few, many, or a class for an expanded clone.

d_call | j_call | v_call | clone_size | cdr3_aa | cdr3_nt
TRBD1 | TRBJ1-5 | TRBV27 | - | CASSPHEGQGMRNQPQHF | TGTGCCAGCAGTCCACATGAGGGACAGGGGATGAGAAATCAGCCCCAGCATTTT
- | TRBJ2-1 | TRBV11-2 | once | CASSFTPDGRTSSYNEQFF | TGTGCCAGCAGCTTCACTCCCGATGGGAGGACTTCCTCCTACAATGAGCAGTTCTTC
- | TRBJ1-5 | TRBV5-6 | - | CASSLYGTGGGPQHF | TGTGCCAGCAGCTTGTATGGGACCGGGGGAGGACCCCAGCATTTT
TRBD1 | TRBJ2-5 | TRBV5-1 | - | CASSLGLGQGVEETQYF | TGCGCCAGCAGCCTGGGGTTAGGACAGGGGGTCGAAGAGACCCAGTACTTC
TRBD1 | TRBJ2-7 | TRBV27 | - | CASSLTTGTGMREQYF | TGTGCCAGCAGTTTAACTACCGGGACAGGGATGCGGGAGCAGTACTTC
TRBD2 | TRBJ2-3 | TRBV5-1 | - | CASHSRGLAGPGTDTQYF | TGCGCCAGCCACAGCCGGGGACTAGCGGGACCAGGCACAGATACGCAGTATTTT
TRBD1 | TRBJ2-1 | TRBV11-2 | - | CASSPRQGGYNEQFF | TGTGCCAGCAGCCCCCGACAGGGGGGCTACAATGAGCAGTTCTTC
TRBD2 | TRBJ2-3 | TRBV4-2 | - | CASSQDRGVHGTNTDTQYF | TGTGCCAGCAGCCAAGATCGGGGAGTTCATGGGACTAACACAGATACGCAGTATTTT
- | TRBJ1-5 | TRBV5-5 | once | CASSATVNSNQPQHF | TGTGCCAGCAGCGCGACAGTAAATAGCAATCAGCCCCAGCATTTT
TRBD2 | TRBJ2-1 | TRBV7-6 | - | CASSPRAGGRDHNEQFF | TGTGCCAGCAGCCCTCGGGCGGGCGGGAGAGACCACAATGAGCAGTTCTTC